This T cell receptor beta chain comes out of a study of control samples from healthy donors and cancer patients. Produced via immunoSEQ multiplex PCR; TCRdb's table is partial and in-frame only. The sample carries 130,000 or so clones, 94% recorded once. This CDR3 spans 15 amino acids. V shed 7 bases and J shed 0 bases, with 10 bases lying between them. Looked up from germline, CDR1 is MNHNY and CDR2 is SVGAGI (reference sequence). The sequencing input was blood. The chain recombines TRBV6-6 with TRBJ1-6; no clear D gene. The source is a man aged 40-50 years in good health. The CDR3 region is CASTVPSSYNSPLHF. CDR3 sequence (DNA): TGTGCCAGCACCGTGCCGAGCTCCTATAATTCACCCCTCCACTTT.